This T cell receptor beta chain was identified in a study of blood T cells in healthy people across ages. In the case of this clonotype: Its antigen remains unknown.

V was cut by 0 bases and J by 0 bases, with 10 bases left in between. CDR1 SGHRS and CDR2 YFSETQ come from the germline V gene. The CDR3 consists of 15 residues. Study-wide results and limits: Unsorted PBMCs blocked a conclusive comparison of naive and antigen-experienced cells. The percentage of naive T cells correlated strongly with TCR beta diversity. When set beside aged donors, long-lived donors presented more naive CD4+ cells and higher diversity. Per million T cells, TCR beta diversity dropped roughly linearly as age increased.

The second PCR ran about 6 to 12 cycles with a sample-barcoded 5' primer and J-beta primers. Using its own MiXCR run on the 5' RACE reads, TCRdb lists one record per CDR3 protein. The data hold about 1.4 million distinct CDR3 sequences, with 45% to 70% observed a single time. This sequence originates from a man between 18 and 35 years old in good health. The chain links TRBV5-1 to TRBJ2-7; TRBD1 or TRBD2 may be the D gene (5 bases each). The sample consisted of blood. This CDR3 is CASSLVRDLSYEQYF. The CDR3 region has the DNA TGCGCCAGCAGCTTGGTTAGGGACCTCTCCTACGAGCAGTACTTC.